This record concerns one T cell receptor beta chain sequence. Antigen: not known. The source of the sample is a study of T cell responses to AZD1222 COVID-19 vaccine. Study-wide findings and caveats: Among the donors, most were white British and more were female, and clonal diversity was possibly underestimated.

Clones were read by immunoSEQ multiplex PCR, and TCRdb kept only the in-frame ones, dropping some. The top ten hold approximately 3% of the sample, which has approximately 180,000 clones, 90% seen once. The CDR3 sequence is 14 residues long. The V gene's germline CDR1 is MNHNS and CDR2 SASEGT. V dropped 5 bases and J dropped 5 bases, with 15 bases sitting between them. This TCR was recovered from an adult in good health. The sequencing used peripheral blood, collected on day 0 of AZD1222 vaccination. The V call is TRBV6-1, the J call TRBJ2-5; possible D gene TRBD2, 6 bases. The CDR3 sequence: CASSYGTAGETQYF. As DNA, the CDR3 is TGTGCCAGCAGTTATGGGACCGCGGGGGAGACCCAGTACTTC.